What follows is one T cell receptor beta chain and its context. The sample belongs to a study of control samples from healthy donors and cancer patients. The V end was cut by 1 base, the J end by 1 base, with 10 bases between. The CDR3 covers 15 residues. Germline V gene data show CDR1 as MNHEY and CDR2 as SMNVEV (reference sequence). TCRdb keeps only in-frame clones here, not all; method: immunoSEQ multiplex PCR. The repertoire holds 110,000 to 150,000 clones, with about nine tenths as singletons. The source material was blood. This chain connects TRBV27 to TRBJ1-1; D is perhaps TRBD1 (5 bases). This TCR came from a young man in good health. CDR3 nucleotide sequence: TGTGCCAGCAGTTTATACAGGTTGGGGAACACTGAAGCTTTCTTT. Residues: CASSLYRLGNTEAFF.